This TCR beta chain emerged from a study of T cells in tuberculosis. As regards this clone: The antigen remains undetermined.

Study-wide results and limits: GMM-specific TCRs were nearer to active tuberculosis alpha repertoires, suggesting expansion.

Trimming removed 4 bases from V and 1 base from J, with 13 bases in between. Germline CDR1 is MDHEN and CDR2 is SYDVKM. The CDR3 totals 15 residues. The table came from immunoSEQ multiplex PCR; TCRdb's copy has only in-frame clones and leaves some out. This sample carries about 43,000 clones, approximately 94% of them seen once, and the ten largest clones take 1.9%. The sequence derives from a donor aged 10 to 29 with latent tuberculosis or without tuberculosis infection. Some clones in this sample may be carry-over from other donors' samples. The chain combines TRBV28 with TRBJ1-2; possible D gene TRBD1, 5 bases. Source material: PBMCs. CDR3 loop: CASSSPRQFNYGYTF. DNA of the CDR3: TGTGCCAGCAGTTCCCCCCGACAGTTTAACTATGGCTACACCTTC.